This TCR beta chain was sequenced for a study of blood T cell repertoires in COVID-19. The wider study: Sites across the United States, Italy and Spain contributed samples from acute and convalescent COVID-19. The cDNA or gDNA used as material had been derived from T cells, B-cell-depleted T cells, or PBMCs.

CDR3 length: 18 residues. The V segment lost 4 bases and the J segment 5 bases; nucleotides outside the gene matches: 10. Germline CDR1 SEHNR, CDR2 FQNEAQ (reference sequence). Per the original methods: Amplification of reference gene primers provided the estimated nucleated cell counts. Here immunoSEQ multiplex PCR was the method, and the copy in TCRdb shows in-frame clones only, minus some. The V and J calls and the clone size are those of that table, but D and trimming were determined from the DNA. The data show about 260,000 clones, around 90% seen once. Recruited during active infection, patients (from Seattle) were subsequently followed longitudinally.

The sequenced sample was peripheral blood. This chain connects TRBV7-9 to TRBJ2-3, with 15 bases lining up with TRBD2. This receptor was taken from a person between 18 and 30 years old with COVID-19, enrolled during active disease. The CDR3 is CASSWVDRGLAGGDTQYF. For the CDR3, the DNA is TGTGCCAGCAGCTGGGTGGACAGGGGACTAGCGGGAGGAGATACGCAGTATTTT.